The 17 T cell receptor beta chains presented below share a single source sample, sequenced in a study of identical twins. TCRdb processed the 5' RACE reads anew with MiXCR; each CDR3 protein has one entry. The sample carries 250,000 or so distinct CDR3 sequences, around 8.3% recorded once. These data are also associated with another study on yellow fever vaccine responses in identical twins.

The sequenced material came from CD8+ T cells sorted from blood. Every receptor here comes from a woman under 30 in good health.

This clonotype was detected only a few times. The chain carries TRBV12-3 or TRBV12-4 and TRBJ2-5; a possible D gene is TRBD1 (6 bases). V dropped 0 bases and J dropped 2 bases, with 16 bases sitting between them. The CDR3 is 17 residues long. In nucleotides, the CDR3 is TGTGCCAGCAGTTTAGCGCCAACAGGGACGTCGCAAGAGACCCAGTACTTC. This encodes CASSLAPTGTSQETQYF.

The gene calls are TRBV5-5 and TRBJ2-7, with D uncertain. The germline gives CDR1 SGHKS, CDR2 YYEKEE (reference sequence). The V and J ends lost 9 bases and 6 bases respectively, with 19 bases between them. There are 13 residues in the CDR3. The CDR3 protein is CAMSPGVLCEQYF. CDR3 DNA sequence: TGTGCCATGAGCCCCGGCGTCCTCTGCGAGCAGTACTTC.

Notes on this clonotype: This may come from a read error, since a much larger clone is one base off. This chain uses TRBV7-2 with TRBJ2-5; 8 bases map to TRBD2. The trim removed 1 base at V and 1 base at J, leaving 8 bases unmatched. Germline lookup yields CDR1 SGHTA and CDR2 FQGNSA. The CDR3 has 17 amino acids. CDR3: CASSLGLAWYTQETQYF. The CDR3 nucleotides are TGTGCCAGCAGCTTAGGACTAGCGTGGTACACCCAAGAGACCCAGTACTTC.

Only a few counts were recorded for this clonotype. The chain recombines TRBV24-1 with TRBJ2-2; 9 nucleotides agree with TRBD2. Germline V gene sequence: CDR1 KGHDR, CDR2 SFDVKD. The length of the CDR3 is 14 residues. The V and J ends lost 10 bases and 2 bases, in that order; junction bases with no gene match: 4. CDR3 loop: CATRLAANTGELFF. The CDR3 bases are TGTGCCACAAGACTAGCGGCAAACACCGGGGAGCTGTTTTTT.

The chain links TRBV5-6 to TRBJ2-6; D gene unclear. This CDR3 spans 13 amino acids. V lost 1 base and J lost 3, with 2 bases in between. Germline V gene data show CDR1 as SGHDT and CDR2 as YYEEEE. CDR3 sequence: CASSLYGANVLTF. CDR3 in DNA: TGTGCCAGCAGCTTGTATGGGGCCAACGTCCTGACTTTC.

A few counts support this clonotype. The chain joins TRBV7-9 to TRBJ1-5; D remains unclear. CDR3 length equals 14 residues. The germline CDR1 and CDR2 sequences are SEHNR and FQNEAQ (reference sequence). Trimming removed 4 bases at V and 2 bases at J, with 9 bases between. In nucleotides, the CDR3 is TGTGCCAGCAGCTCCACGATGGGCAATCAGCCCCAGCATTTT. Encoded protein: CASSSTMGNQPQHF.

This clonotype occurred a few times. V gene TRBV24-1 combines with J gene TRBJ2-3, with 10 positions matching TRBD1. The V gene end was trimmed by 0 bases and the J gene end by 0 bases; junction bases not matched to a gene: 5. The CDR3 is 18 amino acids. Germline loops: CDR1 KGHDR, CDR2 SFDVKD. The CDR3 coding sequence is TGTGCCACCAGTGATTTGTATCGGACAGGGGGAAGCACAGATACGCAGTATTTT. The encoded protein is CATSDLYRTGGSTDTQYF.

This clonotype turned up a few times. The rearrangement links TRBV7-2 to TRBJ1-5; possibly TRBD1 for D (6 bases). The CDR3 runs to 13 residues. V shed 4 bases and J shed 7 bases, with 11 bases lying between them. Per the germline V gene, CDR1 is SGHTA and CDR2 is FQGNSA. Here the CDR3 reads CASSSQGSQPQHF. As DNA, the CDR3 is TGTGCCAGCAGCTCACAGGGTAGCCAGCCCCAGCATTTT.

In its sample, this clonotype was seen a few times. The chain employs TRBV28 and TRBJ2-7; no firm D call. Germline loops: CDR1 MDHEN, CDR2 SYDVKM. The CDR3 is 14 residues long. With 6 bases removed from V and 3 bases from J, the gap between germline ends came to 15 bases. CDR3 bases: TGTGCCAGCAGCCGCGTCGTAGGGATCTACGAGCAGTACTTC. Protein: CASSRVVGIYEQYF.

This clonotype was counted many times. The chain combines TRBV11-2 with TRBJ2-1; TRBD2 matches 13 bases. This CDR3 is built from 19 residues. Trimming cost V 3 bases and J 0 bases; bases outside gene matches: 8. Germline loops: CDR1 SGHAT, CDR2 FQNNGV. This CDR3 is CASSFRLAGGLSSYNEQFF. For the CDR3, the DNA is TGTGCCAGCAGCTTTCGACTAGCGGGAGGACTTAGCTCCTACAATGAGCAGTTCTTC.

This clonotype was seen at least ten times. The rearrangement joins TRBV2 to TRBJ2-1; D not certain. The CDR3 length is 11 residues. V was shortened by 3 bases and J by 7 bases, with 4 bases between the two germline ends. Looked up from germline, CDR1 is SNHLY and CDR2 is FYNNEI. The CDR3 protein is CASSEGNEQFF. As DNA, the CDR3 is TGTGCCAGCAGTGAGGGTAATGAGCAGTTCTTC.

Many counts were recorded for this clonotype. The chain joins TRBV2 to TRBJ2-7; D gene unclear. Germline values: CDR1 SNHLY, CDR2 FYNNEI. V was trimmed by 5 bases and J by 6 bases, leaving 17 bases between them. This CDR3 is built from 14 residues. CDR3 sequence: CASSYASTGLEQYF. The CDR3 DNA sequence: TGTGCCAGCAGTTATGCAAGTACCGGGCTCGAGCAGTACTTC. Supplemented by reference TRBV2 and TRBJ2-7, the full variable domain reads EPEVTQTPSHQVTQMGQEVILRCVPISNHLYFYWYRQILGQKVEFLVSFYNNEISEKSEIFDDQFSVERPDGSNFTLKIRSTKLEDSAMYFCASSYASTGLEQYFGPGTRLTVT.

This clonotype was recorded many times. CDR3 nucleotides: TGCAGCGTTGAAACTAGTTGGGGGGCAGATACGCAGTATTTT. This gives the protein CSVETSWGADTQYF. V usage is TRBV29-1 and J usage is TRBJ2-3; D perhaps matches TRBD2 (6 bases). V gave up 2 bases and J gave up 4 bases, with 13 bases separating them. The CDR3 has 14 amino acids. Germline CDR1 and CDR2: SQVTM and ANQGSEA.

CDR3 sequence (DNA): TGTGCCATCAGTGAGTCGGCCAGTTCCTACGAGCAGTACTTC. It specifies CAISESASSYEQYF. V and J are TRBV10-3 and TRBJ2-7; D uncertain. Germline CDR1 reads ENHRY; CDR2 reads SYGVKD. The CDR3 extends over 14 amino acids. Between the trimmed V and J ends, which lost 0 bases and 1 base, there was a span of 7 bases.

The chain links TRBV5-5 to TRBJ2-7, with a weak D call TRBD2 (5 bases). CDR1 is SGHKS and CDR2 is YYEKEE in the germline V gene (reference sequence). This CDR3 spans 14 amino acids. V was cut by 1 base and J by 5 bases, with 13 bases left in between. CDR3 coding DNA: TGTGCCAGCAGCTTGCGGGGTCGGTGGGACGAGCAGTACTTC. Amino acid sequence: CASSLRGRWDEQYF.

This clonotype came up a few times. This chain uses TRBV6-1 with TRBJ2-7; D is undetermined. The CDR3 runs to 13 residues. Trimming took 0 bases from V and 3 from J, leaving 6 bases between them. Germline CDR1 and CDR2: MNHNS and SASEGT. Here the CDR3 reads CASSEARHYEQYF. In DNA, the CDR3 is TGTGCCAGCAGTGAAGCCCGGCACTACGAGCAGTACTTC.

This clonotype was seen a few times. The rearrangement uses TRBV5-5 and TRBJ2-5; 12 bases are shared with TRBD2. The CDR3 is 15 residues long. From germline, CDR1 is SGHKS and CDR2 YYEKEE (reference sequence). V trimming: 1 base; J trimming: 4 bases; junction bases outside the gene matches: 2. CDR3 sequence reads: CASSLSTSGGETQYF. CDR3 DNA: TGTGCCAGCAGCTTGTCGACTAGCGGGGGAGAGACCCAGTACTTC.